Listed here are 21 T cell receptor beta chains from one sample, sequenced in a study of T cell responses to AZD1222 COVID-19 vaccine. Sequencing used immunoSEQ multiplex PCR; TCRdb keeps in-frame clones, though not all of them. The data show tens of thousands of clones, with 75% to 90% seen just once and roughly 23% held by the top ten. The sequencing here drew on peripheral blood, taken on day 0 of AZD1222 vaccination. These receptors were collected from an adult in good health.

In this sample, this clone turned up a few times. The CDR3 here is CASSLIGLADNEQFF. CDR3 nucleotide sequence: TGTGCCAGCAGCTTAATTGGACTAGCAGACAATGAGCAGTTCTTC. The V call is TRBV7-3, the J call TRBJ2-1, with 8 bases lining up with TRBD2. V dropped 1 base and J dropped 5; count of bases not matched to a gene: 4. The CDR3 length is 15 residues. The V gene's germline CDR1 is SGHTA and CDR2 FQGTGA.

The chain carries TRBV29-1 and TRBJ1-3; TRBD1 matches 8 bases. The J segment lost 4 bases and the V segment lost 5 bases, leaving 10 bases of the junction unmatched. CDR3 size: 15 residues. Germline values: CDR1 SQVTM, CDR2 ANQGSEA. CDR3 loop: CSVQRPTGVGNTIYF. The CDR3 DNA is TGCAGCGTTCAAAGACCGACAGGGGTAGGAAACACCATATATTTT.

The J gene is TRBJ1-1, the V gene TRBV25-1; 9 nucleotides agree with TRBD1. This CDR3 is 14 amino acids long. V was pared by 8 bases and J by 1 base, with 5 bases of the junction left unmatched. Germline loops: CDR1 MGHDK, CDR2 SYGVNS. The CDR3 region has the DNA TGTGCCAGCTCCTTGGACAGGGGGAACACTGAAGCTTTCTTT. Residues: CASSLDRGNTEAFF. The full variable domain, rest sourced from reference TRBV25-1 and TRBJ1-1, is EADIYQTPRYLVIGTGKKITLECSQTMGHDKMYWYQQDPGMELHLIHYSYGVNSTEKGDLSSESTVSRIRTEHFPLTLESARPSHTSQYLCASSLDRGNTEAFFGQGTRLTVV.

The gene calls are TRBV7-2 and TRBJ2-3; weak D call: TRBD2 (6 bases). V lost 1 base, J lost 0 bases, and 14 bases lay in between. The length of the CDR3 is 17 residues. The germline V gene encodes CDR1 SGHTA and CDR2 FQGNSA. In DNA, the CDR3 is TGTGCCAGCAGCTTAGGGAGGGGACCCGCTAGCACAGATACGCAGTATTTT. It translates to CASSLGRGPASTDTQYF.

CDR3 DNA: TGCGCCAGCAGCTCCGGACTCAGCGGAAACACCATATATTTT. Translation gives CASSSGLSGNTIYF. The chain combines TRBV5-1 with TRBJ1-3; D is undetermined. This CDR3 contains 14 residues. Germline-derived CDR1 and CDR2 are SGHRS and YFSETQ. V gave up 3 bases and J gave up 4 bases, with 11 bases separating them.

The chain recombines TRBV14 with TRBJ2-3; TRBD1 or TRBD2 may be the D gene (6 bases each). With 4 bases removed from V and 1 base from J, the gap between germline ends came to 15 bases. This CDR3 is 16 amino acids long. CDR1 is SGHDN and CDR2 is FVKESK in the germline V gene. The CDR3 bases are TGTGCCAGCAGCCGAGACGGGGGCCTCGGCACAGATACGCAGTATTTT. Translation gives CASSRDGGLGTDTQYF.

The DNA of the CDR3 is TGCGCCAGCAGCTTGGGGGACCGCCCAACTAATGAAAAACTGTTTTTT. Protein: CASSLGDRPTNEKLFF. V and J are TRBV5-1 and TRBJ1-4; possible D gene TRBD1, 5 bases. V lost 0 bases, J lost 0 bases, and 9 bases lay in between. This CDR3 is 16 amino acids long. CDR1 and CDR2 from the germline V gene are SGHRS and YFSETQ. The entire variable domain, with the rest obtained from reference TRBV5-1 and TRBJ1-4, is as follows: KAGVTQTPRYLIKTRGQQVTLSCSPISGHRSVSWYQQTPGQGLQFLFEYFSETQRNKGNFPGRFSGRQFSNSRSEMNVSTLELGDSALYLCASSLGDRPTNEKLFFGSGTQLSVL.

This clone was recorded only once. The chain recombines TRBV6-5 with TRBJ1-2; 7 bases fit TRBD1. The germline V gene encodes CDR1 MNHEY and CDR2 SVGAGI. V lost 8 bases, J lost 3 bases, and 9 bases stayed unmatched. This CDR3 is built from 14 residues. CDR3 residues: CASSRQGSDYGYTF. CDR3 DNA sequence: TGTGCCAGCTCTAGACAGGGATCGGACTATGGCTACACCTTC.

This clone was seen only a few times. The chain is built from TRBV7-2 and TRBJ1-2; 9 nucleotides align to TRBD1. The CDR3 extends over 16 amino acids. Germline-derived CDR1 and CDR2 are SGHTA and FQGNSA. V lost 6 bases, J lost 7 bases, and 15 bases stayed unmatched. CDR3: CASSQNRGQGRGGYTF. CDR3 nucleotides: TGTGCCAGCAGTCAAAATAGGGGACAGGGAAGAGGTGGCTACACCTTC.

The chain uses TRBV11-3 and TRBJ1-2; D gene unclear. This CDR3 contains 12 residues. Germline-derived CDR1 and CDR2 are SGHNT and YENEEA. V lost 0 bases and J 13 bases, leaving 12 bases between the germline ends. For the CDR3, the DNA is TGTGCCAGCAGCTTAGAGACTCTATGGCTCACCTTC. It encodes CASSLETLWLTF.

CDR3 sequence reads: CASRGTGGQETQYF. The CDR3 DNA follows: TGTGCCAGCAGAGGGACAGGGGGGCAAGAGACCCAGTACTTC. J is TRBJ2-5 and V is TRBV2, with 11 bases lining up with TRBD1. The CDR3 contains 14 residues. Trimming cost V 6 bases and J 2 bases; bases outside gene matches: 2. Germline V CDR1 and CDR2: SNHLY, FYNNEI. Drawing the rest from reference TRBV2 and TRBJ2-5, the complete variable domain is EPEVTQTPSHQVTQMGQEVILRCVPISNHLYFYWYRQILGQKVEFLVSFYNNEISEKSEIFDDQFSVERPDGSNFTLKIRSTKLEDSAMYFCASRGTGGQETQYFGPGTRLLVL.

V and J are TRBV5-4 and TRBJ2-1; D perhaps matches TRBD2 (5 bases). Germline V gene lookup returns CDR1 SGHNT and CDR2 YYREEE (reference sequence). CDR3 length: 16 residues. V lost 0 bases, J lost 4 bases, and 14 bases lay in between. CDR3 in amino acids: CASSLDVGVRYNEQFF. The CDR3 bases are TGTGCCAGCAGCTTGGATGTGGGAGTAAGGTACAATGAGCAGTTCTTC.

This clone was recorded once. The V gene is TRBV19, the J gene TRBJ1-5; 8 bases agree with TRBD1. This CDR3 contains 15 residues. In germline, CDR1 is LNHDA, CDR2 SQIVND (reference sequence). V was clipped by 6 bases and J by 1 base; unmatched bases: 5. As DNA, the CDR3 is TGTGCCAGTAGAAATGACAGGGGAAGCAATCAGCCCCAGCATTTT. It yields the protein CASRNDRGSNQPQHF.

The chain joins TRBV27 to TRBJ2-5; 7 bases map to TRBD2. With 3 bases clipped from V and 4 bases from J, the junction kept 2 bases outside the gene matches. Per the germline V gene, CDR1 is MNHEY and CDR2 is SMNVEV (reference sequence). The CDR3 runs to 13 residues. The CDR3 DNA reads TGTGCCAGCAGTTTCTCGGGGGGAGAGACCCAGTACTTC. This codes for CASSFSGGETQYF.

This chain connects TRBV5-1 to TRBJ1-1, with 7 bases identical to TRBD1. The germline V gene has CDR1 SGHRS and CDR2 YFSETQ. The CDR3 covers 15 residues. J lost 3 bases, V lost 4 bases, and 9 bases had no gene match. CDR3 bases: TGCGCCAGCAGCGCACAGGGGAGGGTGGACACTGAAGCTTTCTTT. As protein: CASSAQGRVDTEAFF.

This chain uses TRBV4-3 with TRBJ1-3; D unresolved. CDR3 length equals 15 residues. Trimming pared 0 bases from V and 2 bases from J, leaving 8 bases between. The germline V gene has CDR1 LGHNA and CDR2 YSLEER. The DNA of the CDR3 is TGCGCCAGCAGCCAAGACCACCTCCCTGGAAACACCATATATTTT. It codes for CASSQDHLPGNTIYF.

The rearrangement links TRBV11-2 to TRBJ2-1; 14 bases line up with TRBD2. Losses at the gene ends were 4 bases for V and 4 bases for J; bases not matched to a gene: 6. The CDR3 consists of 17 residues. Germline V lookup: CDR1 SGHAT, CDR2 FQNNGV. In DNA, the CDR3 is TGTGCCAGCAGCTCCGGACTAGCGGGAGGTTTTTACAATGAGCAGTTCTTC. Amino acids: CASSSGLAGGFYNEQFF.

This clone was counted a single time. The V gene is TRBV4-2, the J gene TRBJ2-1; 14 positions match TRBD2. The CDR3 contains 17 residues. The germline CDR1 and CDR2 sequences are LGHNA and YNFKEQ. V gave up 3 bases and J gave up 7 bases; unmatched junction bases: 8. CDR3 region: CASSHGGLAGGENEQFF. The DNA of the CDR3 is TGTGCCAGCAGCCATGGAGGACTAGCGGGGGGTGAGAATGAGCAGTTCTTC.

This sequence joins TRBV18 and TRBJ1-3; D unclear. CDR1 and CDR2 from the germline V gene are KGHSH and LQKENI. This CDR3 has 14 amino acids. V gave up 6 bases and J gave up 0 bases, with 9 bases separating them. CDR3: CASSSGVSGNTIYF. As DNA, the CDR3 is TGTGCCAGCTCTTCCGGGGTCTCTGGAAACACCATATATTTT. The full variable domain, its missing parts supplied by reference TRBV18 and TRBJ1-3, is NAGVMQNPRHLVRRRGQEARLRCSPMKGHSHVYWYRQLPEEGLKFMVYLQKENIIDESGMPKERFSAEFPKEGPSILRIQQVVRGDSAAYFCASSSGVSGNTIYFGEGSWLTVV.

This clone has just one count. This chain uses TRBV3-1 (or the pseudogene TRBV3-2) with TRBJ1-4; 12 nucleotides line up with TRBD1. The germline gives CDR1 LGHDT, CDR2 YNNKEL (reference sequence). The CDR3 covers 16 residues. The V segment lost 4 bases and the J segment 8 bases; nucleotides outside the gene matches: 8. The CDR3 sequence is CASSPQWDRGREKLFF. Here the CDR3 DNA reads TGTGCCAGCAGCCCTCAATGGGACAGGGGGCGGGAAAAACTGTTTTTT.

The V and J genes are TRBV5-5 and TRBJ1-5; D is unclear. Trimming took 0 bases from V and 0 from J, leaving 7 bases between them. Germline values: CDR1 SGHKS, CDR2 YYEKEE (reference sequence). There are 15 residues in the CDR3. CDR3 DNA sequence: TGTGCCAGCAGCTTGGTGGGGAATAGCAATCAGCCCCAGCATTTT. It is translated as CASSLVGNSNQPQHF.